What follows are 21 T cell receptor beta chains derived from one specimen sequenced in a study of cytomegalovirus exposure and HLA in healthy donors (dated by TCRdb to 2016 to 2017). To prepare the library, the immunoSEQ multiplex PCR assay was applied. For the multiplex PCR, a mixture combining 60 forward primers for TCR Vbeta segments and 13 reverse primers for TCR Jbeta segments was used. This immuneACCESS table, as held by TCRdb, lists in-frame sequences with V and J called but not all clones. Of the missing ones, under half trace to an unresolved V gene in checked studies; the others have no known cause. This sample comprises some 81,000 clones, 73% of them detected only once. In total, the top ten clones hold more than 15% of the sample. The sample taken for sequencing was PBMCs. The receptors stem from a woman in her thirties or forties in good health and CMV-seropositive.

V usage is TRBV6-5 and J usage is TRBJ1-6; TRBD1 is a possible D gene (5 bases). Germline CDR1 reads MNHEY; CDR2 reads SVGAGI. CDR3 size: 15 residues. V lost 8 bases to trimming and J lost 1 base, with 12 bases between them. CDR3 DNA sequence: TGTGCCAGCGGATCTCAGGGATCCTATAATTCACCCCTCCACTTT. Amino acid sequence: CASGSQGSYNSPLHF.

The chain employs TRBV18 and TRBJ1-2, with 7 nucleotides matching TRBD1. Germline-derived CDR1 and CDR2 are KGHSH and LQKENI. The CDR3 contains 14 residues. Losses at the gene ends were 0 bases for V and 7 bases for J; bases not matched to a gene: 5. As DNA, the CDR3 is TGTGCCAGCTCACCACCCCAGGACAGGAGTGGCTACACCTTC. Translating gives CASSPPQDRSGYTF.

The chain links TRBV7-2 to TRBJ2-3, with D uncertain. V lost 0 bases, J lost 1 base, and 5 bases lay in between. CDR3 size: 14 residues. CDR1 is SGHTA and CDR2 is FQGNSA in the germline V gene. CDR3 nucleotides: TGTGCCAGCAGCTTAGCGGCACGCACAGATACGCAGTATTTT. Its protein is CASSLAARTDTQYF.

V is TRBV18 and J is TRBJ2-1, with 8 positions matching TRBD2. Germline trimming cut 1 base from V and 6 bases from J; bases unmatched to any gene: 2. Germline lookup yields CDR1 KGHSH and CDR2 LQKENI. The length of the CDR3 is 14 residues. The CDR3 loop reads CASSPLAGLNEQFF. The DNA of the CDR3 is TGTGCCAGCTCACCACTAGCGGGGCTCAATGAGCAGTTCTTC.

V is TRBV6-1 and J is TRBJ2-2; D is unresolved. Trimming left V 7 bases short and J 0 bases short, with 6 bases between. Per germline, CDR1 MNHNS and CDR2 SASEGT. This CDR3 is built from 13 residues. The CDR3 bases are TGTGCCAGCACCTATTCGAACACCGGGGAGCTGTTTTTT. Translating gives CASTYSNTGELFF.

This clone was detected once. The V and J genes are TRBV6-5 and TRBJ2-3; 8 nucleotides agree with TRBD1. The germline gives CDR1 MNHEY, CDR2 SVGAGI. This CDR3 has 14 residues. V was pared by 7 bases and J by 0 bases, with 3 bases of the junction left unmatched. The CDR3: CASKTGASTDTQYF. CDR3 DNA sequence: TGTGCCAGCAAGACAGGGGCTAGCACAGATACGCAGTATTTT.

V and J are TRBV30 and TRBJ1-5; no definite D call. V dropped 2 bases and J dropped 7 bases, with 12 bases sitting between them. There are 13 residues in the CDR3. CDR1 is GTSNPN and CDR2 is SVGIG in the germline V gene (reference sequence). The CDR3 protein is CAWSLGYGQPQHF. The CDR3 coding sequence is TGTGCCTGGAGTCTGGGCTACGGCCAGCCCCAGCATTTT.

This clone has just a few counts. The rearrangement uses TRBV7-8 and TRBJ2-7, with 10 bases matching TRBD1. V gave up 3 bases and J gave up 5 bases; unmatched junction bases: 10. CDR1 is SGHVS, CDR2 FQNEAQ, per germline. The CDR3 runs to 16 residues. The CDR3 coding sequence is TGTGCCAGCAGCTTGGGACAGGGGACCGGGGCCCACGAGCAGTACTTC. This sequence encodes CASSLGQGTGAHEQYF.

The J gene is TRBJ2-5, the V gene TRBV12-5, with 8 bases that match TRBD2. CDR1 and CDR2 (germline): LGHNT, FRNRAP. V dropped 5 bases and J dropped 2; count of bases not matched to a gene: 7. CDR3 size: 15 residues. The CDR3 sequence: CASGLGGARQETQYF. In DNA, the CDR3 is TGTGCTAGTGGTCTCGGGGGGGCAAGGCAAGAGACCCAGTACTTC.

This clone was detected only once. The CDR3 loop reads CASSVGQGGSQYF. The CDR3 DNA follows: TGTGCCAGCAGCGTGGGACAGGGAGGTTCCCAGTACTTC. The J gene is TRBJ2-5, the V gene TRBV11-2; TRBD1 matches at 9 bases. The CDR3 length is 13 residues. Unmatched junction bases numbered 7, after V lost 5 bases and J lost 9 bases. In germline, CDR1 is SGHAT, CDR2 FQNNGV.

In DNA, the CDR3 is TGTGCCAGCAGTTACGCCCAGAACTATGGCTACACCTTC. It codes for CASSYAQNYGYTF. This rearrangement joins TRBV6-6 to TRBJ1-2, with D unclear. The CDR3 covers 13 residues. Germline V CDR1 and CDR2: MNHNY, SVGAGI (reference sequence). V dropped 2 bases and J dropped 2 bases, with 6 bases sitting between them.

V gene TRBV6-5 combines with J gene TRBJ1-2; 7 bases agree with TRBD1. Germline-derived CDR1 and CDR2 are MNHEY and SVGAGI. The CDR3 extends over 14 amino acids. Trimming took 6 bases from V and 4 from J; bases not matched to a gene: 8. CDR3 sequence reads: CASSRGTVGYGYTF. The CDR3 region has the DNA TGTGCCAGCAGCCGCGGGACAGTCGGCTATGGCTACACCTTC.

This chain uses TRBV6-1 with TRBJ1-4; no reliable D call. Trimming took 4 bases from V and 14 from J, leaving 35 bases between them. This CDR3 has 19 residues. Per the germline V gene, CDR1 is MNHNS and CDR2 is SASEGT. In DNA form, the CDR3 reads TGTGCCAGCAGTGGTACGATTGGGCCGCGGGTAGGGATTACTGTTGTGCTGTTTTTT. Protein: CASSGTIGPRVGITVVLFF.

The chain is built from TRBV7-9 and TRBJ2-2; D may be TRBD1 (6 bases). The CDR3 sequence is 11 residues long. The germline V gene encodes CDR1 SEHNR and CDR2 FQNEAQ (reference sequence). Trimming shortened V by 8 bases and J by 6 bases, and 7 bases separated the two germline ends. The CDR3 protein is CASQGSGELFF. CDR3 DNA: TGTGCCAGCCAGGGGTCCGGGGAGCTGTTTTTT.

V gene TRBV2 combines with J gene TRBJ1-5; D is perhaps TRBD1 (6 bases). Per germline, CDR1 SNHLY and CDR2 FYNNEI. The V gene lost 6 bases and the J gene lost 5 bases, with 14 bases spanning the gap. The CDR3 is made up of 14 amino acids. CDR3 in amino acids: CASRPDRSYQPQHF. CDR3 coding DNA: TGTGCCAGCAGACCCGACAGGTCGTATCAGCCCCAGCATTTT.

This chain uses TRBV2 with TRBJ1-1; a possible D gene is TRBD1 (6 bases). Germline assignment: CDR1 SNHLY and CDR2 FYNNEI. The CDR3 has 13 amino acids. V lost 4 bases and J 8 bases, leaving 14 bases between the germline ends. CDR3: CASSGGTGREAFF. The CDR3 bases are TGTGCCAGCAGTGGTGGAACAGGGAGAGAAGCTTTCTTT.

The V call is TRBV7-9, the J call TRBJ2-7; a weak D match, TRBD1 (6 bases). The V end lost 5 bases, the J end lost 2 bases, and 19 bases lay between the germline ends. The CDR3 has 16 amino acids. Germline V gives CDR1 SEHNR, CDR2 FQNEAQ (reference sequence). The CDR3 here is CASSGGQQFSPYEQYF. The CDR3 DNA sequence: TGTGCCAGCAGCGGAGGACAGCAGTTCTCTCCCTACGAGCAGTACTTC.

The chain employs TRBV7-2 and TRBJ1-6; TRBD1 might be the D (5 bases). This CDR3 has 15 residues. Deletions cut 1 base from V and 7 bases from J, with 11 bases between. CDR1 and CDR2 from the germline V gene are SGHTA and FQGNSA. In DNA form, the CDR3 reads TGTGCCAGCAGCTTAGGCCAGGGAACCAATTCACCCCTCCACTTT. It codes for CASSLGQGTNSPLHF.

The DNA for the CDR3 is TGTGCCAGCAGTTCGAGACAGGCTTCTAACTATGGCTACACCTTC. This gives the protein CASSSRQASNYGYTF. The J gene is TRBJ1-2, the V gene TRBV27; maybe TRBD1 (6 bases). CDR3 length equals 15 residues. The germline V gene has CDR1 MNHEY and CDR2 SMNVEV (reference sequence). Between the trimmed V and J ends, which lost 4 bases and 0 bases, there was a span of 12 bases.

This chain joins TRBV5-1 and TRBJ2-3, with 8 bases that match TRBD2. Per germline, CDR1 SGHRS and CDR2 YFSETQ. Germline trimming cut 4 bases from V and 7 bases from J; bases unmatched to any gene: 14. This CDR3 region has 16 residues. Here the CDR3 reads CASSPGTGGPLYTQYF. CDR3 in DNA: TGCGCCAGCAGCCCCGGAACGGGAGGGCCATTATATACGCAGTATTTT.

The V call is TRBV19, the J call TRBJ1-6, with TRBD1 as a possible D gene (5 bases). The CDR3 length is 13 residues. V dropped 7 bases and J dropped 7 bases, with 11 bases sitting between them. Germline loops: CDR1 LNHDA, CDR2 SQIVND (reference sequence). The CDR3 sequence is CASTPGMNSPLHF. The CDR3 region has the DNA TGTGCCAGTACCCCAGGGATGAATTCACCCCTCCACTTT.